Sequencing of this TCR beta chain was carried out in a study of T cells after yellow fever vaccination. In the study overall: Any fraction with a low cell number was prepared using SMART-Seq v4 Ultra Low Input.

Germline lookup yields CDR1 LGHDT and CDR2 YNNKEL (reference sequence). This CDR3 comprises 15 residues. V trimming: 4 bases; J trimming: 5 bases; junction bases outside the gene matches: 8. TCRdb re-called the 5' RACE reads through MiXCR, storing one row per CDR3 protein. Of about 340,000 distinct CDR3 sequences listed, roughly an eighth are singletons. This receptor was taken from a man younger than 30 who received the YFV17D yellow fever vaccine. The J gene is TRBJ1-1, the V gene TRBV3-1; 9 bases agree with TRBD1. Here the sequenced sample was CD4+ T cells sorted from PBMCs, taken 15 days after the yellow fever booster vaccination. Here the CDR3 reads CASSPWGQGRTEAFF. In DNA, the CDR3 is TGTGCCAGCAGCCCCTGGGGACAGGGAAGAACTGAAGCTTTCTTT.